These 28 T cell receptor beta chains originate from one sample sequenced in a study of human T cells and chemical hapten exposure. TCRdb processed the RACE reads anew with MiXCR; each CDR3 protein has one entry. The table has some 380,000 distinct CDR3 sequences, 4% to 5.5% seen once. The time point was: patch test 1, 2 weeks after DPC sensitization. Treatment here: therapeutic diphenylcyclopropenone sensitization with weekly scalp DPC. Sequenced material: whole blood, taken in connection with sensitization to the hapten diphenylcyclopropenone (DPC). The origin of the receptors is a woman aged 45-60 years with alopecia areata. Some clones in this sample may be carry-over from other donors' samples.

Ten or more counts support this clonotype. The chain employs TRBV11-3 and TRBJ2-3, with TRBD1 identical over 10 bases. CDR3 length: 15 amino acids. The V and J ends lost 1 base and 4 bases, in that order; junction bases with no gene match: 2. CDR1 SGHNT and CDR2 YENEEA come from the germline V gene. CDR3 region: CASSLAGQGADTQYF. The CDR3 coding sequence is TGTGCCAGCAGCTTAGCCGGACAGGGGGCAGATACGCAGTATTTT. The variable domain in full, with the rest retrieved from reference TRBV11-3 and TRBJ2-3, is EAGVVQSPRYKIIEKKQPVAFWCNPISGHNTLYWYLQNLGQGPELLIRYENEEAVDDSQLPKDRFSAERLKGVDSTLKIQPAELGDSAVYLCASSLAGQGADTQYFGPGTRLTVL.

This clonotype was seen a few times. The V and J genes are TRBV6-5 and TRBJ1-1, with D possibly TRBD1 on 5 matching bases. The CDR3 consists of 15 residues. The V end lost 0 bases, the J end lost 4 bases, and 12 bases lay between the germline ends. CDR1 and CDR2 (germline): MNHEY, SVGAGI. The chain's CDR3 is CASSYSNTGGTEAFF. CDR3 bases: TGTGCCAGCAGTTACTCGAATACAGGAGGCACTGAAGCTTTCTTT.

This clonotype has ten or more counts. The CDR3 coding sequence is TGTGCCAGCAGCCCCACTAGCGGGGGTGGGAATGAGCAGTTCTTC. This codes for CASSPTSGGGNEQFF. This rearrangement joins TRBV6-5 to TRBJ2-1, with 11 bases aligning to TRBD2. Germline CDR1 and CDR2: MNHEY and SVGAGI. The CDR3 is made up of 15 amino acids. J lost 7 bases, V lost 6 bases, and 8 bases had no gene match.

This clonotype was observed at least ten times. The chain is built from TRBV7-6 and TRBJ1-2; 7 nucleotides line up with TRBD1. The germline V gene encodes CDR1 SGHVS and CDR2 FNYEAQ. The CDR3 sequence is 13 residues long. V gave up 5 bases and J gave up 1 base; unmatched junction bases: 1. CDR3 sequence: CASSHRGNYGYTF. For the CDR3, the DNA is TGTGCCAGCAGCCACAGGGGTAACTATGGCTACACCTTC. Together with reference TRBV7-6 and TRBJ1-2, the CDR3 gives the full variable domain: GAGVSQSPRYKVTKRGQDVALRCDPISGHVSLYWYRQALGQGPEFLTYFNYEAQQDKSGLPNDRFSAERPEGSISTLTIQRTEQRDSAMYRCASSHRGNYGYTFGSGTRLTVV.

This clonotype was recorded a few times. The CDR3 sequence is CASSYAVDDDGYTF. CDR3 in DNA: TGTGCCAGCAGTTACGCCGTCGACGATGATGGCTACACCTTC. The chain recombines TRBV28 with TRBJ1-2; D not certain. V was pared by 4 bases and J by 6 bases, with 15 bases between. The CDR3 loop spans 14 amino acids. Per the germline V gene, CDR1 is MDHEN and CDR2 is SYDVKM.

The chain combines TRBV20-1 with TRBJ2-7, with a tentative D call TRBD1 (5 bases). The CDR3 is 12 residues long. The V gene's germline CDR1 is DFQATT and CDR2 SNEGSKA (reference sequence). V was clipped by 6 bases and J by 0 bases, with 9 bases between them. The CDR3 DNA reads as TGCAGTGCCGCCGACAGCTCCTACGAGCAGTACTTC. It specifies CSAADSSYEQYF.

The table lists this clonotype with many counts. The rearrangement links TRBV4-2 to TRBJ2-7; D is perhaps TRBD1 (5 bases). Deletions cut 2 bases from V and 0 bases from J, with 8 bases between. In germline, CDR1 is LGHNA, CDR2 YNFKEQ. CDR3 length equals 14 residues. The CDR3 nucleotides are TGTGCCAGCAGCCAAATAGACAGCTCCTACGAGCAGTACTTC. It encodes CASSQIDSSYEQYF.

A few counts support this clonotype. The chain employs TRBV2 and TRBJ1-6, with TRBD1 matching 8 bases. CDR1 and CDR2 from the germline V gene are SNHLY and FYNNEI. V was pared by 6 bases and J by 7 bases, with 8 bases of the junction left unmatched. The CDR3 totals 15 residues. The CDR3 DNA sequence: TGTGCCAGCAGAGATCAGGGGGCTTGGAATTCACCCCTCCACTTT. Protein sequence: CASRDQGAWNSPLHF.

This clonotype was picked up many times. This chain links TRBV5-1 with TRBJ1-1; D uncertain. V shed 3 bases and J shed 11 bases, with 17 bases lying between them. The CDR3 has 13 residues. Germline V gene data show CDR1 as SGHRS and CDR2 as YFSETQ. The CDR3 here is CASSSMTSSSAFF. CDR3 DNA sequence: TGCGCCAGCAGCTCGATGACTTCCAGTTCGGCTTTCTTT. Based on the CDR3 plus reference TRBV5-1 and TRBJ1-1, the full variable domain is KAGVTQTPRYLIKTRGQQVTLSCSPISGHRSVSWYQQTPGQGLQFLFEYFSETQRNKGNFPGRFSGRQFSNSRSEMNVSTLELGDSALYLCASSSMTSSSAFFGQGTRLTVV.

The chain is built from TRBV20-1 and TRBJ2-5; possible D gene TRBD1, 6 bases. The CDR3 covers 13 residues. Trimming stripped 7 bases from V and 6 bases from J, with 18 bases between. In germline, CDR1 is DFQATT, CDR2 SNEGSKA (reference sequence). The CDR3: CSGTGTLGKTQYF. For the CDR3, the DNA is TGCAGTGGCACCGGGACACTGGGAAAGACCCAGTACTTC.

The V call is TRBV20-1, the J call TRBJ1-1; D gene uncertain. V lost 5 bases, J lost 5 bases, and 15 bases lay in between. Germline CDR1 reads DFQATT; CDR2 reads SNEGSKA (reference sequence). The CDR3 covers 13 residues. CDR3 sequence (DNA): TGCAGTGCTTTTGACAATCTTGGAACTGAAGCTTTCTTT. It translates to CSAFDNLGTEAFF.

This chain links TRBV7-2 with TRBJ1-3; the D gene is possibly TRBD1 (5 bases). CDR3 length: 14 amino acids. The germline V gene has CDR1 SGHTA and CDR2 FQGNSA. V was trimmed by 10 bases and J by 0 bases, leaving 13 bases between them. The CDR3 protein is CATALTASGNTIYF. The CDR3 DNA follows: TGTGCCACCGCTCTGACAGCCTCTGGAAACACCATATATTTT.

This clonotype was detected ten times or more. The chain uses TRBV21-1 and TRBJ2-1; the tabulated D call, TRBD2, remains unverified against the DNA. TRBV21-1 is marked as a pseudogene. The CDR3 sequence is 18 residues long. The CDR3 reads CASSKPPFLAGGYNEQFF. CDR3 sequence (DNA): TGTGCCAGCAGCAAACCCCCATTTCTAGCGGGAGGGTACAATGAGCAGTTCTTC.

This clonotype was seen many times. J is TRBJ2-1 and V is TRBV12-3 or TRBV12-4, with D possibly being TRBD2 (7 bases). V was shortened by 5 bases and J by 9 bases, with 11 bases between the two germline ends. The CDR3 has 12 amino acids. The CDR3, as DNA: TGTGCCAGCAGTCTTGCGGGGGCTGAGCAGTTCTTC. Translation gives CASSLAGAEQFF.

This clonotype has ten or more counts. The rearrangement uses TRBV20-1 and TRBJ1-2, with a possible D match to TRBD1 (5 bases). This CDR3 region has 12 residues. Germline lookup yields CDR1 DFQATT and CDR2 SNEGSKA (reference sequence). Trimming stripped 4 bases from V and 5 bases from J, with 11 bases between. The CDR3 protein is CSANGARYGYTF. CDR3 DNA: TGCAGTGCTAACGGGGCACGATATGGCTACACCTTC.

Only a few counts were recorded for this clonotype. This chain connects TRBV10-2 to TRBJ2-7, with D perhaps matching TRBD1 (6 bases). CDR1 and CDR2 (germline): WSHSY, SAAADI. This CDR3 contains 14 residues. V was cut by 6 bases and J by 6 bases, with 18 bases left in between. The CDR3: CASSPGQNPLEQYF. As DNA, the CDR3 is TGCGCCAGCAGCCCCGGACAGAACCCCCTCGAGCAGTACTTC.

The rearrangement links TRBV29-1 to TRBJ1-1; D call uncertain. The CDR3 totals 10 residues. V was trimmed by 5 bases and J by 4 bases, leaving 5 bases between them. Germline CDR1 is SQVTM and CDR2 is ANQGSEA. CDR3 nucleotide sequence: TGCAGCGTTCACACCACTGAAGCTTTCTTT. Amino acids: CSVHTTEAFF.

There are many counts of this clonotype. V is TRBV6-5 and J is TRBJ1-1, with D possibly TRBD1 on 5 matching bases. Trimming pared 2 bases from V and 1 base from J, leaving 14 bases between. CDR3 length: 16 residues. Germline CDR1 MNHEY, CDR2 SVGAGI. CDR3 sequence (DNA): TGTGCCAGCAGTTACCTCAGTGGCAGGGAGAACACTGAAGCTTTCTTT. Translated, it gives CASSYLSGRENTEAFF.

This clonotype has at least ten counts. The V gene is TRBV7-2, the J gene TRBJ2-6; 8 bases are a match to TRBD2. The germline V gene encodes CDR1 SGHTA and CDR2 FQGNSA. CDR3 length: 14 residues. V lost 5 bases to trimming and J lost 12 bases; unmatched junction nucleotides: 9. CDR3 in amino acids: CASSPSGGAGVLTF. In DNA, the CDR3 is TGTGCCAGCAGCCCGTCGGGGGGGGCGGGCGTCCTGACTTTC.

This rearrangement joins TRBV7-9 to TRBJ2-1; TRBD2 matches 7 bases. The CDR3 runs 13 residues. J lost 13 bases, V lost 1 base, and 7 bases had no gene match. Germline V gives CDR1 SEHNR, CDR2 FQNEAQ (reference sequence). CDR3 nucleotides: TGTGCCAGCAGCTTAGAAGCGCGGGGGTTTCAGTTCTTC. Translating it yields CASSLEARGFQFF.

This chain links TRBV12-3 or TRBV12-4 with TRBJ2-7; 9 positions agree with TRBD2. This CDR3 comprises 16 residues. J was trimmed by 5 bases and V by 0 bases; bases with no gene match: 8. The CDR3 is CASSLAGGRASDEQYF. The CDR3 DNA reads TGTGCCAGCAGTTTAGCGGGCGGGAGGGCTTCCGACGAGCAGTACTTC.

The sample holds many counts of this clonotype. This chain connects TRBV5-1 to TRBJ2-1; 9 bases align to TRBD2. Trimming took 3 bases from V and 7 from J; bases not matched to a gene: 8. Germline V gene lookup returns CDR1 SGHRS and CDR2 YFSETQ. The CDR3 spans 15 residues. The CDR3 bases are TGCGCCAGCAGCTCATCATCGCTAGCGGGAAATGAGCAGTTCTTC. Translation gives CASSSSSLAGNEQFF. Full variable domain (rest looked up from reference TRBV5-1 and TRBJ2-1): KAGVTQTPRYLIKTRGQQVTLSCSPISGHRSVSWYQQTPGQGLQFLFEYFSETQRNKGNFPGRFSGRQFSNSRSEMNVSTLELGDSALYLCASSSSSLAGNEQFFGPGTRLTVL.

This clonotype was seen many times. The V call is TRBV28, the J call TRBJ2-7, with 10 bases fitting TRBD1. CDR3 size: 16 residues. V was clipped by 6 bases and J by 4 bases; unmatched bases: 12. Germline values: CDR1 MDHEN, CDR2 SYDVKM. CDR3 bases: TGTGCCAGCAGCACTCCCCGGACAGGGGGGTCGTACGAGCAGTACTTC. It codes for CASSTPRTGGSYEQYF.

This clonotype showed up many times. This chain connects TRBV7-2 to TRBJ1-5; D gene uncertain. Germline CDR1 is SGHTA and CDR2 is FQGNSA. V gave up 5 bases and J gave up 7 bases, with 12 bases separating them. The CDR3 length is 13 residues. The CDR3 coding sequence is TGTGCCAGCAGCCCGGGGAGGAGGCAGCCCCAGCATTTT. It codes for CASSPGRRQPQHF.

This clonotype has a count of ten or more. CDR3 region: CASSQGGLTNEKLFF. DNA for the CDR3: TGTGCCAGCAGCCAAGGGGGGCTGACTAATGAAAAACTGTTTTTT. This chain links TRBV14 with TRBJ1-4; the D gene is possibly TRBD1 (6 bases). CDR3 length: 15 residues. Germline V lookup: CDR1 SGHDN, CDR2 FVKESK. The V and J ends lost 1 base and 2 bases respectively, with 8 bases between them.

In its sample, this clonotype was seen many times. The chain uses TRBV12-3 or TRBV12-4 and TRBJ2-1, with 11 bases that match TRBD1. There are 15 residues in the CDR3. V lost 1 base, J lost 6 bases, and 2 bases stayed unmatched. The DNA of the CDR3 is TGTGCCAGCAGTTTAGGGACAGGGGGCTTCAATGAGCAGTTCTTC. Amino acids: CASSLGTGGFNEQFF.

The chain couples TRBV28 to TRBJ2-7; the D gene could be TRBD1 or TRBD2 (5 bases each). The V and J ends lost 5 bases and 9 bases respectively, with 20 bases between them. CDR3 length: 14 amino acids. Germline V CDR1 and CDR2: MDHEN, SYDVKM. In nucleotides, the CDR3 is TGTGCCAGCAGTCCTACCGGGACCGCGGAAGTGCAGTACTTC. It yields the protein CASSPTGTAEVQYF.

There are many counts of this clonotype. The chain carries TRBV6-2 or TRBV6-3 and TRBJ2-5; unclear D gene. The CDR3 is made up of 14 amino acids. The V end was cut by 2 bases, the J end by 2 bases, with 9 bases between. Germline V lookup: CDR1 MNHEY, CDR2 SVGEGT. Written as DNA, the CDR3 is TGTGCCAGCAGTTACGGCCAGAAACAAGAGACCCAGTACTTC. Translated, it gives CASSYGQKQETQYF.